The next 10 T cell receptor beta chains were all read from a single sample in a study of T cells of healthy individuals. TCRdb called the 5' RACE reads again in MiXCR, with one record for every CDR3 protein. The sample includes about 41,000 distinct CDR3 sequences, around 4.5% of them seen just once. The receptors come from a human donor in good health.

The chain uses TRBV27 and TRBJ1-1; possible D gene TRBD1, 6 bases. Trimming removed 3 bases at V and 10 bases at J, with 18 bases between. This CDR3 has 14 residues. The germline CDR1 and CDR2 sequences are MNHEY and SMNVEV (reference sequence). This chain's CDR3 is CASSFGRGSVGAFF. The CDR3 DNA is TGTGCCAGCAGTTTCGGCAGGGGATCAGTGGGAGCTTTCTTT.

Ten or more counts support this clonotype. V usage is TRBV4-2 and J usage is TRBJ2-1; TRBD2 matches at 8 bases. Germline V gene lookup returns CDR1 LGHNA and CDR2 YNFKEQ. The J segment lost 5 bases and the V segment lost 1 base, leaving 13 bases of the junction unmatched. The CDR3 loop spans 18 amino acids. The CDR3 DNA follows: TGTGCCAGCAGCCAAGGGCGTCGGAGCGGGGGTATCCACAATGAGCAGTTCTTC. Translated, it gives CASSQGRRSGGIHNEQFF.

This clonotype came up many times. The chain couples TRBV15 to TRBJ2-3; 7 nucleotides match TRBD2. The germline CDR1 and CDR2 sequences are LNHNV and YYDKDF (reference sequence). V shed 8 bases and J 2 bases; nucleotides not matched to a gene: 10. CDR3 length: 15 amino acids. Here the CDR3 reads CATRNLADHTDTQYF. In DNA form, the CDR3 reads TGTGCCACCCGAAACCTAGCGGATCACACAGATACGCAGTATTTT.

Ten or more counts support this clonotype. The J gene is TRBJ1-1, the V gene TRBV10-3, with D maybe TRBD1 (5 bases). Trimming cost V 8 bases and J 0 bases, with 13 bases left between them. The CDR3 covers 14 residues. From germline, CDR1 is ENHRY and CDR2 SYGVKD. The CDR3 reads CAIRPGRLNTEAFF. Written as DNA, the CDR3 is TGTGCCATCCGCCCAGGGAGGCTGAACACTGAAGCTTTCTTT.

As to this clonotype: A much larger clone sits a single nucleotide away, making a read error possible. The chain uses TRBV23-1 and TRBJ2-5; D is possibly TRBD2 (5 bases). TRBV23-1 carries the ORF label, with uncertain function. The CDR3 consists of 15 residues. In DNA, the CDR3 is TGCGCCAGCAGTCAATCCGAGCGGTTCCAAGAGACCCTGTACTTC. It is translated as CASSQSERFQETLYF.

The V and J genes are TRBV7-8 and TRBJ2-3; D unresolved. V was cut by 5 bases and J by 2 bases, with 8 bases left in between. The CDR3 has 13 amino acids. From germline, CDR1 is SGHVS and CDR2 FQNEAQ. CDR3 bases: TGTGCCAGCAGCCCCGGAACCACAGATACGCAGTATTTT. Protein: CASSPGTTDTQYF.

This clonotype was detected only a few times. The genes are TRBV12-3 or TRBV12-4 and TRBJ2-7; D unresolved. The ends were cut back, 3 bases at V and 5 bases at J, with 8 bases in the middle. The CDR3 spans 12 residues. CDR3 sequence reads: CASSFQINEQYF. Here the CDR3 DNA reads TGTGCCAGCAGTTTCCAAATAAACGAGCAGTACTTC.

This clonotype was seen many times. V and J are TRBV28 and TRBJ2-7, with TRBD1 matching 9 bases. V lost 4 bases to trimming and J lost 0 bases; unmatched junction nucleotides: 4. Germline loops: CDR1 MDHEN, CDR2 SYDVKM. The CDR3 is 15 residues long. The CDR3 sequence: CASSSGTGSSYEQYF. Here the CDR3 DNA reads TGTGCCAGCAGTTCCGGGACAGGGAGCTCCTACGAGCAGTACTTC.

This clonotype was seen a few times. V gene TRBV20-1 combines with J gene TRBJ2-3, with 10 bases aligning to TRBD2. V dropped 6 bases and J dropped 6; count of bases not matched to a gene: 9. Germline V CDR1 and CDR2: DFQATT, SNEGSKA (reference sequence). This CDR3 is 14 amino acids long. DNA of the CDR3: TGCAGTGCCCGGAGGAGCGGGAGGGCCGATACGCAGTATTTT. Translation: CSARRSGRADTQYF.

The table lists this clonotype with a few counts. J is TRBJ2-7 and V is TRBV7-2, with 8 bases lining up with TRBD2. CDR3 length: 15 residues. Trimming took 5 bases from V and 4 from J; bases not matched to a gene: 10. Germline V gene sequence: CDR1 SGHTA, CDR2 FQGNSA. DNA for the CDR3: TGTGCCAGCAGCCGAGTAGGGGGGACTAGGTACGAGCAGTACTTC. This encodes CASSRVGGTRYEQYF.